Each of the 4 T cell receptor beta chains below was sequenced from the same sample in a study of blood T cell repertoires in COVID-19. Here immunoSEQ multiplex PCR was the method, and the copy in TCRdb shows in-frame clones only, minus some. Of approximately 210,000 clones detected, 90% to 95% appear once; the ten largest clones hold more than 0.95%. The source material was peripheral blood. The receptors derive from a man aged 25-40 years with acute or convalescent COVID-19.

J is TRBJ2-1 and V is TRBV5-1, with D perhaps matching TRBD2 (5 bases). The length of the CDR3 is 17 residues. Germline V gene sequence: CDR1 SGHRS, CDR2 YFSETQ. V was pared by 4 bases and J by 1 base, with 18 bases between. As DNA, the CDR3 is TGCGCCAGCAGCCGAGTAGCGCTAAGCTCGTCCTACAATGAGCAGTTCTTC. Its translation is CASSRVALSSSYNEQFF.

The genes are TRBV5-1 and TRBJ1-6, with TRBD1 as a possible D gene (6 bases). CDR1 is SGHRS, CDR2 YFSETQ, per germline. The CDR3 has 16 amino acids. Trimming removed 3 bases from V and 0 bases from J, with 10 bases in between. CDR3 sequence (DNA): TGCGCCAGCAGCTCTCAGGGGAGCTCCTATAATTCACCCCTCCACTTT. Translating gives CASSSQGSSYNSPLHF.

This chain joins TRBV29-1 and TRBJ2-6; D gene ambiguous. V was shortened by 0 bases and J by 2 bases, with 8 bases between the two germline ends. The germline V gene has CDR1 SQVTM and CDR2 ANQGSEA. CDR3 length equals 15 residues. The CDR3 spells CSVEEAPPGANVLTF. In DNA, the CDR3 is TGCAGCGTTGAAGAAGCCCCCCCTGGGGCCAACGTCCTGACTTTC.

The genes are TRBV15 and TRBJ1-4, with TRBD1 matching 9 bases. The CDR3 totals 13 residues. Unmatched junction bases numbered 2, after V lost 4 bases and J lost 8 bases. CDR1 and CDR2 from the germline V gene are LNHNV and YYDKDF (reference sequence). The CDR3 DNA follows: TGTGCCACCAGCAACAGGGGGCGGGAAAAACTGTTTTTT. This translates into CATSNRGREKLFF. The full variable domain, completed using reference TRBV15 and TRBJ1-4, is DAMVIQNPRYQVTQFGKPVTLSCSQTLNHNVMYWYQQKSSQAPKLLFHYYDKDFNNEADTPDNFQSRRPNTSFCFLDIRSPGLGDTAMYLCATSNRGREKLFFGSGTQLSVL.